This record concerns one TCR beta chain sequence. No antigen is known for it. The junction shows a germline mismatch at one end, possibly a read error. These data come from a study of cytomegalovirus exposure and HLA in healthy donors. Study-wide results and caveats: Likely technical artifact: a cluster of highly shared sequence variants.

The study ran its PCR with 60 Vbeta and 13 Jbeta primers. TCRdb keeps only in-frame clones here, not all; method: immunoSEQ multiplex PCR. Among 150,000 to 200,000 clones listed, roughly 85% were seen once. Germline values: CDR1 GTSNPN, CDR2 SVGIG (reference sequence). The CDR3 extends over 14 amino acids. This receptor was taken from a woman aged 50 to 65 in good health and CMV-seronegative. The V gene is TRBV30, the J gene TRBJ1-2, with 9 bases matching TRBD1. Material for sequencing was PBMCs. The CDR3 coding sequence is TGTGCCTGGCGGACAGGGGAGGGTAACTATGGCTATACCTTC. Protein: CAWRTGEGNYGYTF.